One sample yielded the 26 T cell receptor beta chains listed below, sequenced in a study of blood T cell repertoires in COVID-19. Sequencing used immunoSEQ multiplex PCR; TCRdb keeps in-frame clones, though not all of them. Among about 160,000 clones listed, approximately 84% were seen once. The sequenced material came from peripheral blood. The receptors come from a man aged 18 to 30 with active or convalescent COVID-19.

This clone occurred a few times. V gene TRBV9 combines with J gene TRBJ2-7, with D possibly TRBD1 on 6 matching bases. V was shortened by 0 bases and J by 3 bases, with 10 bases between the two germline ends. The V gene's germline CDR1 is SGDLS and CDR2 YYNGEE. The CDR3 contains 14 residues. CDR3 in DNA: TGTGCCAGCAGCGTAGTGAGGGGGAGCTACGAGCAGTACTTC. This translates into CASSVVRGSYEQYF.

The J gene is TRBJ2-7, the V gene TRBV11-2, with 9 bases matching TRBD1. The junction had 7 bases not matched to a gene; V was cut back by 4 bases and J by 3 bases. CDR1 and CDR2 (germline): SGHAT, FQNNGV. This CDR3 comprises 15 residues. In DNA form, the CDR3 reads TGTGCCAGCAGCTCCGACGGGACAGGGTACTACGAGCAGTACTTC. Its translation: CASSSDGTGYYEQYF.

The rearrangement links TRBV5-1 to TRBJ1-2, with D possibly TRBD1 on 6 matching bases. With 0 bases removed from V and 3 bases from J, the gap between germline ends came to 9 bases. The CDR3 has 14 amino acids. In germline, CDR1 is SGHRS, CDR2 YFSETQ. CDR3 amino acids: CASSLVPGDYGYTF. The CDR3, as DNA: TGCGCCAGCAGCTTGGTCCCAGGGGACTATGGCTACACCTTC.

This sequence joins TRBV7-2 and TRBJ2-2; D may be TRBD1 (5 bases). This CDR3 has 15 amino acids. V lost 3 bases and J lost 2, with 10 bases in between. Per germline, CDR1 SGHTA and CDR2 FQGNSA. The CDR3 bases are TGTGCCAGCAGCTTTTCTAGGGGAAACACCGGGGAGCTGTTTTTT. It yields the protein CASSFSRGNTGELFF.

A few counts support this clone. The J gene is TRBJ1-6, the V gene TRBV7-9; D call uncertain. V lost 1 base and J lost 9, with 13 bases in between. Germline V gene sequence: CDR1 SEHNR, CDR2 FQNEAQ (reference sequence). This CDR3 contains 15 residues. CDR3 sequence: CASSLVAGTSSPLHF. In nucleotides, the CDR3 is TGTGCCAGCAGCTTAGTCGCTGGCACCAGTTCACCCCTCCACTTT.

In this sample, this clone turned up once. J is TRBJ1-6 and V is TRBV5-6; 11 bases agree with TRBD1. The CDR3 length is 15 residues. Germline assignment: CDR1 SGHDT and CDR2 YYEEEE. Trimming took 1 base from V and 9 from J; bases not matched to a gene: 3. Here the CDR3 DNA reads TGTGCCAGCAGCTTGAGGACAGGGGGCGGTTCACCCCTCCACTTT. Amino acids: CASSLRTGGGSPLHF.

This clone was seen a handful of times. V usage is TRBV27 and J usage is TRBJ2-1, with 7 bases lining up with TRBD2. CDR1 is MNHEY and CDR2 is SMNVEV in the germline V gene (reference sequence). J gave up 2 bases and V 5 bases, and 9 bases lay outside the gene matches. This CDR3 is built from 16 residues. The CDR3 coding sequence is TGTGCCAGCAGTGCGACTAGCTTAAAAACCTACAATGAGCAGTTCTTC. Encoded protein: CASSATSLKTYNEQFF.

The rearrangement uses TRBV19 and TRBJ2-1; TRBD1 agrees at 10 bases. The J segment lost 8 bases and the V segment lost 1 base, leaving 8 bases of the junction unmatched. CDR1 is LNHDA and CDR2 is SQIVND in the germline V gene (reference sequence). This CDR3 is 16 amino acids long. CDR3 in amino acids: CASSIVGQGDGHEQFF. The CDR3 DNA sequence: TGTGCCAGTAGTATAGTAGGACAGGGGGACGGGCATGAGCAGTTCTTC.

This chain uses TRBV7-9 with TRBJ2-7; TRBD2 might be the D (5 bases). CDR1 is SEHNR, CDR2 FQNEAQ, per germline (reference sequence). CDR3 length: 17 residues. V was shortened by 4 bases and J by 7 bases, with 26 bases between the two germline ends. As DNA, the CDR3 is TGTGCCAGCAGCTCGTTAGGAGGCGGTGCGTTTCTGGGAGAGCAGTACTTC. Translating gives CASSSLGGGAFLGEQYF.

This rearrangement joins TRBV30 to TRBJ1-3; 7 bases map to TRBD1. Trimming removed 2 bases from V and 1 base from J; junction bases left unmatched: 8. The V gene's germline CDR1 is GTSNPN and CDR2 SVGIG (reference sequence). This CDR3 has 16 amino acids. The CDR3 coding sequence is TGTGCCTGGAGTCCTGGAGGGGGCCATTCTGGAAACACCATATATTTT. Translating gives CAWSPGGGHSGNTIYF.

The chain employs TRBV2 and TRBJ1-2; maybe TRBD1 (6 bases). V lost 3 bases and J lost 8, with 13 bases in between. From germline, CDR1 is SNHLY and CDR2 FYNNEI. The CDR3 loop spans 13 amino acids. CDR3 region: CASSDWQGIGYTF. The CDR3 nucleotides read TGTGCCAGCAGTGACTGGCAGGGGATCGGCTACACCTTC.

CDR3 DNA: TGTGCCAGCAGCAAAGCATACCCCGGGGACACCAAAAACATTCAGTACTTC. Its protein is CASSKAYPGDTKNIQYF. The chain uses TRBV21-1 and TRBJ2-4; TRBD1, as called in the table, went unchecked against the DNA. TRBV21-1 is termed a pseudogene. CDR3 length: 17 amino acids.

Written as DNA, the CDR3 is TGTGCCAGTAGTATACCCGGGACAGCATTAACTAATGAAAAACTGTTTTTT. Its translation: CASSIPGTALTNEKLFF. The chain has TRBV19 and TRBJ1-4; 7 bases line up with TRBD1. V lost 2 bases and J lost 1; bases outside the gene matches: 7. Germline V gene sequence: CDR1 LNHDA, CDR2 SQIVND (reference sequence). The CDR3 length is 17 residues.

V is TRBV30 and J is TRBJ1-5, with D maybe TRBD1 (5 bases). The CDR3 totals 14 residues. The ends were cut back, 0 bases at V and 5 bases at J, with 11 bases in the middle. The germline gives CDR1 GTSNPN, CDR2 SVGIG (reference sequence). In DNA form, the CDR3 reads TGTGCCTGGAGTGTAGAACAGGTTGATCAGCCCCAGCATTTT. Its protein product is CAWSVEQVDQPQHF.

The chain joins TRBV27 to TRBJ1-5; 7 bases are shared with TRBD1. Germline assignment: CDR1 MNHEY and CDR2 SMNVEV (reference sequence). The trim removed 2 bases at V and 2 bases at J, leaving 3 bases unmatched. The CDR3 loop spans 15 amino acids. Here the CDR3 reads CASSLGTGGNQPQHF. In nucleotides, the CDR3 is TGTGCCAGCAGTTTAGGTACAGGGGGCAATCAGCCCCAGCATTTT.

The chain is built from TRBV5-8 and TRBJ1-6; D perhaps matches TRBD1 (5 bases). The V gene lost 4 bases and the J gene lost 7 bases, with 9 bases spanning the gap. Germline-derived CDR1 and CDR2 are SGHTS and YDEGEE. CDR3 size: 13 residues. CDR3 sequence reads: CASSTRQNSPLHF. In nucleotides, the CDR3 is TGTGCCAGCAGCACCAGACAGAATTCACCCCTCCACTTT.

The gene calls are TRBV20-1 and TRBJ2-7; a weak D match, TRBD2 (5 bases). CDR1 and CDR2 from the germline V gene are DFQATT and SNEGSKA (reference sequence). Trimming shortened V by 0 bases and J by 7 bases, and 7 bases separated the two germline ends. The CDR3 runs 11 residues. As DNA, the CDR3 is TGCAGTGCTAGAGATAGGAGGGAGCAGTACTTC. Its protein product is CSARDRREQYF.

V and J are TRBV4-3 and TRBJ1-6; D uncertain. The germline V gene encodes CDR1 LGHNA and CDR2 YSLEER. V was shortened by 1 base and J by 8 bases, with 6 bases between the two germline ends. The length of the CDR3 is 13 residues. In DNA, the CDR3 is TGCGCCAGCAGCCAAGGACTTCATTCACCCCTCCACTTT. Amino acids: CASSQGLHSPLHF.

A remark on this clone: No DNA is shown, since the ends of the CDR3 on it are uncertain; the CDR3 is the one TCRdb lists. The chain uses TRBV5-1 and TRBJ2-1; the table names TRBD2, a call not compared with the DNA. Germline CDR1 SGHRS, CDR2 YFSETQ. Including both end residues, the CDR3 is 14 amino acids long. This chain's CDR3 is CASSLGDFGNEQFF.

The V and J genes are TRBV6-1 and TRBJ1-6; D not certain. CDR1 MNHNS and CDR2 SASEGT come from the germline V gene. The CDR3 is 17 amino acids. V was cut by 2 bases and J by 0 bases, with 11 bases left in between. The DNA for the CDR3 is TGTGCCAGCAGTGAACTAGCCCCAGTCTCCTATAATTCACCCCTCCACTTT. It yields the protein CASSELAPVSYNSPLHF.

The J gene is TRBJ2-5, the V gene TRBV18; 11 bases line up with TRBD2. In germline, CDR1 is KGHSH, CDR2 LQKENI. The CDR3 runs to 15 residues. V lost 6 bases, J lost 2 bases, and 5 bases stayed unmatched. CDR3 DNA: TGTGCCAGCTCTCATGGGACTAGCGGACAAGAGACCCAGTACTTC. Translating gives CASSHGTSGQETQYF.

The rearrangement links TRBV10-3 to TRBJ2-3; D is unclear. Germline CDR1 ENHRY, CDR2 SYGVKD. V shed 5 bases and J shed 2 bases, with 11 bases lying between them. The CDR3 is 14 amino acids. The CDR3 DNA follows: TGTGCCATCAGTAAGACGGAGATCACAGATACGCAGTATTTT. Its translation: CAISKTEITDTQYF.

The rearrangement joins TRBV7-9 to TRBJ1-2; D is perhaps TRBD1 (6 bases). The CDR3 covers 18 residues. CDR1 and CDR2 from the germline V gene are SEHNR and FQNEAQ (reference sequence). Trimming took off 2 bases at V and 5 bases at J, with 24 bases between the two ends. Here the CDR3 DNA reads TGTGCCAGCAGCTTAAAAGGGGGTGTAGTGAGAACGGAATATGGCTACACCTTC. This encodes CASSLKGGVVRTEYGYTF.

The rearrangement links TRBV3-1 (or the pseudogene TRBV3-2) to TRBJ1-2, with D maybe TRBD1 (6 bases). Germline CDR1 LGHDT, CDR2 YNNKEL (reference sequence). V was clipped by 1 base and J by 4 bases, with 13 bases between them. The CDR3 has 15 amino acids. The CDR3 nucleotides are TGTGCCAGCAGCCAAGTACAGGGCTTAAGCTATGGCTACACCTTC. Translation gives CASSQVQGLSYGYTF.

This clone has only one observation. The rearrangement joins TRBV6-1 to TRBJ2-2, with D possibly TRBD1 on 6 matching bases. The CDR3 contains 16 residues. The V gene lost 2 bases and the J gene lost 4 bases, with 14 bases spanning the gap. Germline CDR1 and CDR2: MNHNS and SASEGT. CDR3 loop: CASSEKQGFGTGELFF. The CDR3 bases are TGTGCCAGCAGTGAAAAGCAGGGGTTCGGCACCGGGGAGCTGTTTTTT.

This clone has only one observation. The gene calls are TRBV7-9 and TRBJ1-4; 8 bases match TRBD1. Germline V gene lookup returns CDR1 SEHNR and CDR2 FQNEAQ (reference sequence). The junction had 12 bases not matched to a gene; V was cut back by 4 bases and J by 8 bases. The CDR3 has 16 amino acids. The CDR3 DNA reads as TGTGCCAGCAGCTCCAGGGGGCTAGCGTTAGACGAAAAACTGTTTTTT. Translation: CASSSRGLALDEKLFF. Looking up the rest from reference TRBV7-9 and TRBJ1-4 gives the full variable domain: DTGVSQNPRHKITKRGQNVTFRCDPISEHNRLYWYRQTLGQGPEFLTYFQNEAQLEKSRLLSDRFSAERPKGSFSTLEIQRTEQGDSAMYLCASSSRGLALDEKLFFGSGTQLSVL.